This T cell receptor beta chain was documented in a study of identical twins. Germline loops: CDR1 SGHDT, CDR2 YYEEEE. The CDR3 totals 16 residues. The V and J ends lost 1 base and 3 bases respectively, with 14 bases between them. Template switching added a universal primer binding site, and final cDNA carried unique molecular identifiers. MiXCR, run by TCRdb on the 5' RACE reads, gives a single entry per CDR3 protein. The sample contains about 900,000 distinct CDR3 sequences, approximately 13% of which appear only once. These sequences were also reported in another study, on yellow fever vaccine responses in identical twins.

Sequenced sample: PBMCs. This TCR was sampled from a woman aged 18-29 years in good health. V is TRBV5-6 and J is TRBJ2-1; no definite D call. CDR3 sequence: CASSLQLGSGYNEQFF. The CDR3 DNA reads TGTGCCAGCAGCTTGCAGCTAGGCAGTGGCTACAATGAGCAGTTCTTC.